This record covers a single T cell receptor beta chain. Its antigen remains unidentified. Via MiXCR, TCRdb re-called the multiplex PCR reads, giving one row per CDR3 protein. This table has fewer than 300,000 distinct CDR3 sequences, about 30% appearing once. The record originates from a study of breast tumors, draining lymph nodes, adjacent tissues. Findings and caveats of the study: Data fit most tumor T cells coming from lymph node, expanding in tumor. Tumor repertoires ranked between lymph nodes and nontumor tissue in diversity, with V and J gene preferences. Data only fit, rather than demonstrated, lymph node origin of most tumor T cells. Luminal-like breast cancer showed significantly greater tumor-nontumor repertoire similarity than basal-like breast cancer did.

Germline CDR1 reads SNHLY; CDR2 reads FYNNEI. The CDR3 covers 13 residues. With 5 bases clipped from V and 3 bases from J, the junction kept 3 bases outside the gene matches. Samples came from axillary lymph nodes draining the breast cancer. The specimen was axillary lymph node tissue. The sequence derives from a female donor with breast cancer. Some clones in this sample may be carry-over from other donors' samples. The chain has TRBV2 and TRBJ1-2; 7 bases agree with TRBD1. In DNA form, the CDR3 reads TGTGCCAGCAGTACAACAGGGGACTATGGCTACACCTTC. As protein: CASSTTGDYGYTF. The variable domain in full, completed from reference TRBV2 and TRBJ1-2, reads EPEVTQTPSHQVTQMGQEVILRCVPISNHLYFYWYRQILGQKVEFLVSFYNNEISEKSEIFDDQFSVERPDGSNFTLKIRSTKLEDSAMYFCASSTTGDYGYTFGSGTRLTVV.